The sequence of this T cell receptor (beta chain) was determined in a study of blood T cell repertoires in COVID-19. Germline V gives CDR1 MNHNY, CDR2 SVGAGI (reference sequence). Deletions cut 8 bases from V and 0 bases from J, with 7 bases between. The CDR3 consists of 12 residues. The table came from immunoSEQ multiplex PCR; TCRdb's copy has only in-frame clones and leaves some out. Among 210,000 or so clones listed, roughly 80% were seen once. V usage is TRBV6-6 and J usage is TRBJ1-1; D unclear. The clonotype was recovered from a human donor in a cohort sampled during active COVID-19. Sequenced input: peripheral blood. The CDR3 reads CASWSVNTEAFF. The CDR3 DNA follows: TGTGCCAGCTGGTCGGTGAACACTGAAGCTTTCTTT.